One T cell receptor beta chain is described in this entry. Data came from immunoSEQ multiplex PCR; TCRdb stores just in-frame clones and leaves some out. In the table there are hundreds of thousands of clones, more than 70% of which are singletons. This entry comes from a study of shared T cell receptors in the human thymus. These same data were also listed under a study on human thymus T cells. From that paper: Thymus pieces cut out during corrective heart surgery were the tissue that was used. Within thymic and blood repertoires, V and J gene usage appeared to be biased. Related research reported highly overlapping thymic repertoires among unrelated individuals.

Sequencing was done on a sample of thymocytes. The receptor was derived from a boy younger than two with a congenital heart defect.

The CDR3: CASRPRLGQGFLGGYGYTF. For the CDR3, the DNA is TGTGCCAGCAGGCCCCGGTTGGGACAGGGGTTCTTAGGGGGATATGGCTACACCTTC. V usage is TRBV28 and J usage is TRBJ1-2; 10 positions agree with TRBD1. Germline V gene lookup returns CDR1 MDHEN and CDR2 SYDVKM. V shed 6 bases, J shed 5 bases, and the junction held 21 bases outside the gene matches. This CDR3 comprises 19 residues.